A selection of T cell receptor beta chains follows, all from one sample in a study of blood T cells in healthy people across ages. From the 5' RACE reads, TCRdb called clonotypes with MiXCR, one entry per CDR3 protein. Of around 1,000,000 distinct CDR3 sequences in the sample, approximately 25% were seen once. Another study also made use of these data, one on T cells of mothers and their children.

Input material: blood. Receptors were obtained from a girl aged 2 to 9 in good health. Each CDR3 is given with its conserved first and last residue. Each record gives: clone size, V gene, J gene, D gene, CDR3 DNA, CDR3 protein. The D gene is left open where the match is weak. Clone size is stated in some rows and not others, as once, few, many or a class when expanded.

abundance: few; v_gene: TRBV4-3; j_gene: TRBJ1-6; d_gene: .; CDR3nt: TGCGCCAGCAGCCAAGAACGGAAGAGCTCCTATAATTCACCCCTCCACTTT; CDR3aa: CASSQERKSSYNSPLHF
abundance: .; v_gene: TRBV3-1; j_gene: TRBJ2-7; d_gene: .; CDR3nt: TGTGCCAGCAGCCAAGATTTCGAGGGCTTGGAGCAGTACTTC; CDR3aa: CASSQDFEGLEQYF
abundance: few; v_gene: TRBV5-1; j_gene: TRBJ1-2; d_gene: TRBD1; CDR3nt: TGCGCCAGCAGCCAGACAGGGGCCCAGTGGGGCTACACCTTC; CDR3aa: CASSQTGAQWGYTF
abundance: many; v_gene: TRBV27; j_gene: TRBJ1-2; d_gene: .; CDR3nt: TGTGCCAGCAGCTTAAACGGATATGGCTACACCTTC; CDR3aa: CASSLNGYGYTF
abundance: .; v_gene: TRBV10-3; j_gene: TRBJ1-3; d_gene: TRBD1; CDR3nt: TGTGCCATCAGTGAGGGGACAGCCAGAAACACCATATATTTT; CDR3aa: CAISEGTARNTIYF
abundance: .; v_gene: TRBV12-3/TRBV12-4; j_gene: TRBJ1-1; d_gene: .; CDR3nt: TGTGCCAGCAGTCAGGGACCCACGAACACTGAAGCTTTCTTT; CDR3aa: CASSQGPTNTEAFF
abundance: few; v_gene: TRBV5-6; j_gene: TRBJ2-7; d_gene: TRBD2; CDR3nt: TGTGCCAGCAGCCGGGGACTAGCGGGAGTCGAGCAGTACTTC; CDR3aa: CASSRGLAGVEQYF
abundance: .; v_gene: TRBV7-2; j_gene: TRBJ2-3; d_gene: TRBD2; CDR3nt: TGTGCCAGCAGCACCATTACTGGACTAGCAACAGATACGCAGTATTTT; CDR3aa: CASSTITGLATDTQYF
abundance: .; v_gene: TRBV28; j_gene: TRBJ1-5; d_gene: .; CDR3nt: TGTGCCAGCAGTTTACCCCTCGAGGGCCAGCCCCAGCATTTT; CDR3aa: CASSLPLEGQPQHF
abundance: .; v_gene: TRBV28; j_gene: TRBJ2-7; d_gene: .; CDR3nt: TGTGCCAGCAGCCGACTGGAATCCTACGAGCAGTACTTC; CDR3aa: CASSRLESYEQYF
abundance: .; v_gene: TRBV20-1; j_gene: TRBJ2-3; d_gene: TRBD2; CDR3nt: TGCAGTGCTAGACCTCAGGCTAGCGGGATGGTAGATACGCAGTATTTT; CDR3aa: CSARPQASGMVDTQYF
abundance: .; v_gene: TRBV4-1; j_gene: TRBJ2-7; d_gene: TRBD2; CDR3nt: TGCGCCAGCAGCCCCATTAGCGGGGGGGCCAAAAGAAGCGCCTACGGGCAGTACTTC; CDR3aa: CASSPISGGAKRSAYGQYF
abundance: .; v_gene: TRBV10-3; j_gene: TRBJ2-7; d_gene: TRBD1; CDR3nt: TGTGCCATCAGTGATCAGACAGGGACGACTTACGAGCAGTACTTC; CDR3aa: CAISDQTGTTYEQYF
abundance: few; v_gene: TRBV28; j_gene: TRBJ2-1; d_gene: .; CDR3nt: TGTGCCAGCAGCCTAGCTATCGTGGGAAGTGAAAATGAGCAGTTCTTC; CDR3aa: CASSLAIVGSENEQFF
abundance: .; v_gene: TRBV28; j_gene: TRBJ2-4; d_gene: TRBD2; CDR3nt: TGTGCCAGCAGTTTTAGGCTAGCGGGGGGGAGTCAGTACTTC; CDR3aa: CASSFRLAGGSQYF
abundance: .; v_gene: TRBV28; j_gene: TRBJ1-1; d_gene: .; CDR3nt: TGTGCCAGCAGCCCTGATTGGATGAACACTGAAGCTTTCTTT; CDR3aa: CASSPDWMNTEAFF
abundance: .; v_gene: TRBV12-3/TRBV12-4; j_gene: TRBJ2-7; d_gene: TRBD2; CDR3nt: TGTGCCAGCAGTTTACCCGGGTTAGCGGGGCGGTTCTTC; CDR3aa: CASSLPGLAGRFF
abundance: few; v_gene: TRBV28; j_gene: TRBJ2-7; d_gene: .; CDR3nt: TGTGCCACTCAGTCGGCGGCGTACTACGAGCAGTACTTC; CDR3aa: CATQSAAYYEQYF
abundance: .; v_gene: TRBV5-1; j_gene: TRBJ2-1; d_gene: TRBD1; CDR3nt: TGCGCCAGCAGCTCTTCAGCCGGGACAGGTTACAATGAGCAGTTCTTC; CDR3aa: CASSSSAGTGYNEQFF
abundance: .; v_gene: TRBV21-1; j_gene: TRBJ2-7; d_gene: .; CDR3nt: TGTGCCAGCACCCCCACCCCGGCAGGGACCCCTAGGCCGTGCCACGAGCAGTACTTC; CDR3aa: CASTPTPAGTPRPCHEQYF
abundance: few; v_gene: TRBV5-6; j_gene: TRBJ2-5; d_gene: .; CDR3nt: TGTGCCAGCAGCTTCCCCGGGGCCTCCGAAGAGACCCAGTACTTC; CDR3aa: CASSFPGASEETQYF
abundance: few; v_gene: TRBV29-1; j_gene: TRBJ2-1; d_gene: .; CDR3nt: TGCAGCGTTGAAGATCCTGGAAGGGAATCCTACAATGAGCAGTTCTTC; CDR3aa: CSVEDPGRESYNEQFF
abundance: .; v_gene: TRBV19; j_gene: TRBJ1-1; d_gene: .; CDR3nt: TGTGCCACGAAAGAGGGGGGGAACACTGAAGCTTTCTTT; CDR3aa: CATKEGGNTEAFF
abundance: .; v_gene: TRBV29-1; j_gene: TRBJ2-7; d_gene: .; CDR3nt: TGCAGCGTTGGCCTAGGGAGAGGGAACGAGCAGTACTTC; CDR3aa: CSVGLGRGNEQYF
abundance: .; v_gene: TRBV7-8; j_gene: TRBJ2-1; d_gene: TRBD2; CDR3nt: TGTGCCAGCAGCTTGCTCCCGGGAGGGTACAATGAGCAGTTCTTC; CDR3aa: CASSLLPGGYNEQFF
abundance: .; v_gene: TRBV10-3; j_gene: TRBJ1-1; d_gene: .; CDR3nt: TGTGCCATCAGTGAGATTCTAACAGGGACCTTCGAAGCTTTCTTT; CDR3aa: CAISEILTGTFEAFF
abundance: .; v_gene: TRBV3-1; j_gene: TRBJ2-5; d_gene: TRBD1; CDR3nt: TGTGCCAGCAGCCAAGGGACAGGGGTTCAAGAGACCCAGTACTTC; CDR3aa: CASSQGTGVQETQYF
abundance: .; v_gene: TRBV12-3/TRBV12-4; j_gene: TRBJ1-2; d_gene: .; CDR3nt: TGTGCCAGCACTTCCCCGGAAAACTATGGCTACACCTTC; CDR3aa: CASTSPENYGYTF
abundance: few; v_gene: TRBV7-9; j_gene: TRBJ2-5; d_gene: TRBD2; CDR3nt: TGTGCCAGCAGCTTCGAAGGCGGGGAGGGAGAGACCCAGTACTTC; CDR3aa: CASSFEGGEGETQYF
abundance: .; v_gene: TRBV10-2; j_gene: TRBJ2-1; d_gene: .; CDR3nt: TGCGCCAGCAGTGAGTCATGGAGCGGAAATCTAAATGAGCAGTTCTTC; CDR3aa: CASSESWSGNLNEQFF
abundance: .; v_gene: TRBV3-1; j_gene: TRBJ2-7; d_gene: .; CDR3nt: TGTGCCAGCAGCCAAGATAGAAAGGTTTACGAGCAGTACTTC; CDR3aa: CASSQDRKVYEQYF
abundance: .; v_gene: TRBV7-9; j_gene: TRBJ2-7; d_gene: .; CDR3nt: TGTGCCAGCAGCCCAACCCAGAATTCCTACGAGCAGTACTTC; CDR3aa: CASSPTQNSYEQYF